This T cell receptor (beta chain) was identified in a study of technical replicates of blood from a few donors. The V gene's germline CDR1 is MNHNS and CDR2 SASEGT. This CDR3 is 15 amino acids long. V dropped 6 bases and J dropped 7; count of bases not matched to a gene: 7. Only in-frame clones appear in the TCRdb table, and some are missing; sequencing was by immunoSEQ multiplex PCR. Among fewer than 80,000 clones listed, just under 90% were seen once. The TCR was taken from a human donor in good health. Some clones in this sample may be carry-over from other donors' samples. Sequencing was done on a sample of PBMCs. The chain uses TRBV6-1 and TRBJ2-2, with 11 bases identical to TRBD1. CDR3 region: CASSRTGGSSGELFF. CDR3 DNA sequence: TGTGCCAGCAGCCGGACAGGGGGCAGTAGCGGGGAGCTGTTTTTT.